One TCR beta chain is described in this entry. Its antigen is unknown. No clone much larger than this one lies a single base away; base qualities are absent. The source of the sample is a study of vaccination and CD4 T cells after COVID-19 (dated by TCRdb to 2021 to 2024). The study in broad terms: Six males and four females were included in the convalescent cohort, with two Hispanic individuals, seven Caucasians, two Asians and one multiracial person represented. Participants received two doses of either the Pfizer-BioNTech BNT162b2 vaccine (n=8) or the Moderna mRNA-1273 vaccine (n=2). Post-COVID blood samples from convalescent patients were collected a median of approximately 100 days after diagnosis, with a range of 35 to 161 days. Post-vaccine blood samples were taken a median of approximately 76 days after the second vaccine dose, with a range of roughly 14 to 250 days. The cultures were stimulated with overlapping spike peptide pools from SARS-CoV-2 and from the common cold coronaviruses HCoV-NL63, HCoV-OC43 and HCoV-229E. As controls, cultures received a CEFX viral epitope pool (the positive control), an HIV-1 Nef peptide pool (the negative control), or no peptide at all. The spike-specific CD4+ TCR repertoire was compared before and after mRNA vaccination in approximately ten COVID-19 convalescent patients and a handful of infection-naive healthy vaccine recipients. General study outcomes and caveats: In convalescent patients, nearly all vaccine-specific clones (304 of 307) were found to be mono-reactive for SARS-CoV-2 spike rather than cross-reactive with common cold coronaviruses. The median count of SARS-CoV-2-reactive clonotypes went up from roughly 21 after infection to 38 after vaccination, although the change was not significant. Only a relatively small number of convalescent patients were included in the study, and early timepoints following natural infection were not analyzed. Among convalescent patients, a median 86.3% of the SARS-CoV-2-reactive clones seen after vaccination appeared only after vaccination, which suggests priming specific to the vaccine.

The method was PCR. DNA from cultured CD4+ T cells was subjected to TCR sequencing with the Oncomine TCR Beta short-read assay at the Johns Hopkins FTIC core. The QIAamp micro DNA kit was used to extract genomic DNA from the cultured CD4+ T cells. Oncomine TCR Beta libraries from cultured CD4+ T cells were pooled with unique dual indexes and sequenced on an Illumina iSeq 100. For the original study's pipeline: Non-productive sequences were filtered out, and CDR3s that did not start with C, did not end with F or W, or were shorter than 7 amino acids were discarded. The MANAFEST web application identified antigen-specific clonotypes by comparing peptide-stimulated wells against reference wells and other culture wells. An FDR below 0.05, an odds ratio above 5, and a productive frequency above 0.1% in at least two of three replicate wells were required for clones to be considered positive. A clonotype counted as cross-reactive if it showed significant expansion both in the SARS-CoV-2 spike wells and in at least one common cold coronavirus spike condition. CDR3 homology was assessed with Levenshtein distances (stringdist) and unrooted phylogenetic trees (ape) in R version 3.6.1. The public sequencing data were trimmed at Q25 with fastp and processed into clonotypes with MiXCR by TCRdb, which kept only in-frame beta chains. Each CDR3 protein gets just one entry, which takes the most common genes and DNA from the rows behind it. None of the V and J calls come from the authors' own analysis; TCRdb made them. The sample table shows about 30,000 distinct CDR3 sequences, and less than 80% are seen once. About 15% of the sample rests with the top ten.

The junction shows trimming of 0 bases on V and 3 bases on J, plus 10 bases between the germline ends. The germline V gene supplies CDR1 KGHDR and CDR2 SFDVKD. The CDR3 goes from the cysteine to the phenylalanine over 15 residues. The read is trimmed to its CDR3 DNA, 45 bases read in frame from base 1. The sample's treatment or condition label, in plain terms: approximately 10-day PBMC culture with coronavirus spike peptide pools or control peptides (ViraFEST assay). To expand antigen-specific T cells with peptide pools and then pick out the expanded clonotypes through TCR sequencing, the study relied on the ViraFEST assay. The absence of prior SARS-CoV-2 infection in healthy vaccine recipients was confirmed by negative nucleocapsid antibody tests before and after vaccination. About 2 million PBMCs per well were cultured in IMDM with roughly 5% human AB serum and roughly 9.3 IU/ml IL-2, plus 10 ug/ml peptide pools. On days 3 and 7, half of the culture medium was replaced with fresh IL-2-containing medium. Once the cells had been in culture for around 10 days, the EasySep CD4+ T cell isolation kit was used to isolate CD4+ T cells by negative selection. Ficoll-Paque Plus gradient centrifugation was used to isolate PBMCs from whole blood, and the isolated PBMCs were then either used fresh or cryopreserved at -140C. Culture conditions were generally each tested in triplicate wells.

The chain uses TRBV24-1 and TRBJ2-5, with no confidently assigned D gene. The sequenced sample was CD4+ T cells from blood, cultured in vitro, obtained after SARS-CoV-2 vaccination. This TCR was sampled from a human donor who received a COVID-19 vaccine. The CDR3 protein sequence reads: CATSDLSETKETQYF. The sequenced DNA: TGTGCCACCAGTGATTTGAGCGAGACGAAAGAGACCCAGTACTTC.